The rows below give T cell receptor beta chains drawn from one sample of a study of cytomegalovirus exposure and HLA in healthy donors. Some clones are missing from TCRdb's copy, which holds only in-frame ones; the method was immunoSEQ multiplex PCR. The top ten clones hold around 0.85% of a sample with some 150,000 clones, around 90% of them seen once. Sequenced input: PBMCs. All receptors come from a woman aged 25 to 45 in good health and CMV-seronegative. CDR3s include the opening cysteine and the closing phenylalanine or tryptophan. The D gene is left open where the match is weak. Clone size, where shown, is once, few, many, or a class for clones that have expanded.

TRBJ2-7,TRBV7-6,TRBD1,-,CASSALQGAGSYEQYF,TGTGCCAGCAGCGCCCTACAGGGGGCAGGGTCCTACGAGCAGTACTTC
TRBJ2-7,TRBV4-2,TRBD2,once,CASSQPGLAGAYEQYF,TGTGCCAGCAGCCAGCCGGGACTAGCGGGAGCCTACGAGCAGTACTTC
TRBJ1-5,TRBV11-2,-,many,CASSLAPGRAQHF,TGTGCCAGCAGCTTAGCTCCCGGCAGGGCCCAGCATTTT
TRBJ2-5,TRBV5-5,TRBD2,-,CASSTIAGQETQYF,TGTGCCAGCAGTACGATAGCGGGGCAAGAGACCCAGTACTTC
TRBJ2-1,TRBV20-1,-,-,CSARRGNEQFF,TGCAGTGCTAGAAGGGGGAATGAGCAGTTCTTC
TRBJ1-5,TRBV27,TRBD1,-,CASSRDRSNQPQHF,TGTGCCAGCAGTCGGGACAGGAGCAATCAGCCCCAGCATTTT
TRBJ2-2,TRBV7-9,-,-,CASSTRLERSTGELFF,TGTGCCAGCAGTACCCGCCTGGAGCGAAGCACCGGGGAGCTGTTTTTT
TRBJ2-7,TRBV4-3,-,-,CASSQDVQGPTYEQYF,TGCGCCAGCAGCCAAGATGTCCAGGGTCCCACCTACGAGCAGTACTTC
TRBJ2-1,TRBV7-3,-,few,CASSLGSGYPGGQFF,TGTGCCAGCAGCTTAGGAAGCGGATACCCCGGAGGGCAGTTCTTC
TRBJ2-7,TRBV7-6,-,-,CASSGFSSYEQYF,TGTGCCAGCAGTGGGTTTAGCTCCTACGAGCAGTACTTC
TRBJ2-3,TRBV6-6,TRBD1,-,CASKTGQVRTDTQYF,TGTGCCAGCAAAACGGGACAGGTTCGCACAGATACGCAGTATTTT
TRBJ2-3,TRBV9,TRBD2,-,CASSVGRRGGTTDTQYF,TGTGCCAGCAGCGTAGGTCGGCGGGGGGGCACTACAGATACGCAGTATTTT
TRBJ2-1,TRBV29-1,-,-,CSVPFGPGGYNEQFF,TGCAGCGTTCCGTTTGGGCCAGGGGGGTACAATGAGCAGTTCTTC
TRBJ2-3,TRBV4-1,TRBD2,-,CASSQDVASGRVGAGTDTQYF,TGCGCCAGCAGCCAAGATGTGGCTAGCGGGAGGGTGGGTGCTGGCACAGATACGCAGTATTTT
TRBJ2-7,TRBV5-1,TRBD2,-,CASSLGTSGRLEQYF,TGCGCCAGCAGCCTGGGGACTAGCGGGAGATTGGAGCAGTACTTC
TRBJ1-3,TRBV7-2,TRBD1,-,CASSPYNTQRPGQGNTIYF,TGTGCCAGCAGCCCCTACAACACCCAAAGGCCGGGACAGGGAAACACCATATATTTT
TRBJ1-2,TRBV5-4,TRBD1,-,CASSYGQGNYGYTF,TGTGCCAGCAGCTACGGACAGGGCAACTATGGCTACACCTTC
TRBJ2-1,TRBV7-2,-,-,CASSLVGAGSYNEQFF,TGTGCCAGCAGCTTAGTGGGGGCTGGGTCCTACAATGAGCAGTTCTTC
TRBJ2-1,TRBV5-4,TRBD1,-,CASSSGQGRNEQFF,TGTGCCAGCAGCAGCGGACAGGGTAGAAATGAGCAGTTCTTC
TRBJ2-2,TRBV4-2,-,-,CASSQPQGNTGELFF,TGTGCCAGCAGCCAGCCCCAGGGTAACACCGGGGAGCTGTTTTTT
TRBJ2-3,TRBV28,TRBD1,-,CASRLGQGRRTDTQYF,TGTGCCAGCAGATTAGGACAGGGAAGGCGCACAGATACGCAGTATTTT
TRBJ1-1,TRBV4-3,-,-,CASSHRVNTEAFF,TGCGCCAGCAGCCACAGGGTGAACACTGAAGCTTTCTTT
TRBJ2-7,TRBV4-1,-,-,CASSQEVALSSYEQYF,TGCGCCAGCAGCCAAGAAGTAGCGCTCAGCTCCTACGAGCAGTACTTC
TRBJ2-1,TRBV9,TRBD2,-,CASSERAGAKGHEQFF,TGTGCCAGCAGCGAAAGAGCGGGGGCCAAAGGCCATGAGCAGTTCTTC
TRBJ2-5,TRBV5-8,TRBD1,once,CASSLAGTGGGETQYF,TGTGCCAGCAGCTTGGCCGGGACAGGGGGCGGGGAGACCCAGTACTTC
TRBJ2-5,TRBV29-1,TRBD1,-,CSGQGETQYF,TGCAGCGGACAGGGGGAGACCCAGTACTTC
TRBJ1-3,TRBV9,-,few,CASSVGGTGNTIYF,TGTGCCAGCAGCGTAGGAGGGACTGGAAACACCATATATTTT
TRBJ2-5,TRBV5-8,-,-,CASRRVSWTQYF,TGTGCCAGCAGACGGGTCTCGTGGACCCAGTACTTC
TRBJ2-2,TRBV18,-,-,CASSPGQPDTGELFF,TGTGCCAGCTCGCCCGGACAGCCTGACACCGGGGAGCTGTTTTTT
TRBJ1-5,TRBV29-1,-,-,CSVDGGGNQPQHF,TGCAGCGTTGACGGGGGGGGCAATCAGCCCCAGCATTTT
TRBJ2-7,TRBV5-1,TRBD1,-,CASSLTQGARYEQYF,TGCGCCAGCAGCCTAACGCAGGGGGCTCGCTACGAGCAGTACTTC
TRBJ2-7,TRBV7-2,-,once,CASSLVGSGYEQYF,TGTGCCAGCAGCTTAGTAGGTTCGGGCTACGAGCAGTACTTC
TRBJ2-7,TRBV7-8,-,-,CASSLDSGLAYEQYF,TGTGCCAGCAGCTTAGATTCGGGTCTCGCCTACGAGCAGTACTTC
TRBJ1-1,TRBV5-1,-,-,CASSLGTSVNTEAFF,TGCGCCAGCAGCTTGGGGACTTCAGTGAACACTGAAGCTTTCTTT
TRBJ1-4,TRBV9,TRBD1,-,CASSSGQEEYEKLFF,TGTGCCAGCAGCAGCGGACAGGAGGAATACGAAAAACTGTTTTTT
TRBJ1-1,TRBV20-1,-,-,CSAAGDTEAFF,TGCAGTGCTGCAGGGGACACTGAAGCTTTCTTT
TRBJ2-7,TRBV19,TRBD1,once,CASSVRDSSYEQYF,TGTGCCAGTAGTGTCCGGGACAGCTCCTACGAGCAGTACTTC
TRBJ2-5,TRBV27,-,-,CASSLDPSREQYF,TGTGCCAGCAGTTTGGACCCCTCGAGGGAGCAGTACTTC
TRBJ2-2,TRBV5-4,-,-,CASSVAGTNTGELFF,TGTGCCAGCAGCGTCGCAGGGACGAACACCGGGGAGCTGTTTTTT
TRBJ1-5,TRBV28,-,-,CASRYISQVLQHF,TGTGCCAGCAGATATATATCCCAGGTGCTCCAGCATTTT
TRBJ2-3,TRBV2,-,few,CASELRIDTQYF,TGTGCCAGCGAGTTACGAATAGATACGCAGTATTTT
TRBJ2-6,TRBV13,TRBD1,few,CANLGQGGSGANVLTF,TGTGCCAACTTGGGACAGGGGGGTTCTGGGGCCAACGTCCTGACTTTC
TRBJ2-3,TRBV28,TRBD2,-,CASGGTSGGISTDTQYF,TGTGCCAGCGGGGGGACTAGCGGGGGGATAAGCACAGATACGCAGTATTTT
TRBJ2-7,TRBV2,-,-,CASRARGIFYEQYF,TGTGCCAGTAGGGCCCGGGGGATCTTCTACGAGCAGTACTTC
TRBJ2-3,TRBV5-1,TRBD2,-,CASFSGSAADTQYF,TGCGCCAGCTTTAGCGGGAGTGCCGCAGATACGCAGTATTTT
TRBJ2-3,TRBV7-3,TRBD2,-,CASSFASGSTDTQYF,TGTGCCAGCAGCTTCGCTAGCGGTAGCACAGATACGCAGTATTTT
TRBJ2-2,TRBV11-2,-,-,CASSLRRTGELFF,TGTGCCAGCAGCCTCCGCCGGACCGGGGAGCTGTTTTTT
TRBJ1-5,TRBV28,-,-,CASSLLGGPQHF,TGTGCCAGCAGTTTACTGGGAGGGCCCCAGCATTTT
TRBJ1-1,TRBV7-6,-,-,CASSQGNTEAFF,TGTGCCAGCAGTCAGGGTAACACTGAAGCTTTCTTT
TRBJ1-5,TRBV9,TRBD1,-,CASGQGGSNQPQHF,TGTGCCAGCGGACAGGGAGGCAGCAATCAGCCCCAGCATTTT
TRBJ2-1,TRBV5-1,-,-,CASSLLGGNEQFF,TGCGCCAGCAGCTTGTTGGGGGGAAATGAGCAGTTCTTC
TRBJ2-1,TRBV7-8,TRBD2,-,CASSLYLAGDNEQFF,TGTGCCAGCAGCTTATACCTAGCGGGAGACAATGAGCAGTTCTTC
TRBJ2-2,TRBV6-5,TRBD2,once,CASSLSTSAGELFF,TGTGCCAGCAGCTTATCTACTAGCGCCGGGGAGCTGTTTTTT
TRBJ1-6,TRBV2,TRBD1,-,CASNKDRSSPLHF,TGTGCCAGCAACAAGGACAGGTCTTCACCCCTCCACTTT